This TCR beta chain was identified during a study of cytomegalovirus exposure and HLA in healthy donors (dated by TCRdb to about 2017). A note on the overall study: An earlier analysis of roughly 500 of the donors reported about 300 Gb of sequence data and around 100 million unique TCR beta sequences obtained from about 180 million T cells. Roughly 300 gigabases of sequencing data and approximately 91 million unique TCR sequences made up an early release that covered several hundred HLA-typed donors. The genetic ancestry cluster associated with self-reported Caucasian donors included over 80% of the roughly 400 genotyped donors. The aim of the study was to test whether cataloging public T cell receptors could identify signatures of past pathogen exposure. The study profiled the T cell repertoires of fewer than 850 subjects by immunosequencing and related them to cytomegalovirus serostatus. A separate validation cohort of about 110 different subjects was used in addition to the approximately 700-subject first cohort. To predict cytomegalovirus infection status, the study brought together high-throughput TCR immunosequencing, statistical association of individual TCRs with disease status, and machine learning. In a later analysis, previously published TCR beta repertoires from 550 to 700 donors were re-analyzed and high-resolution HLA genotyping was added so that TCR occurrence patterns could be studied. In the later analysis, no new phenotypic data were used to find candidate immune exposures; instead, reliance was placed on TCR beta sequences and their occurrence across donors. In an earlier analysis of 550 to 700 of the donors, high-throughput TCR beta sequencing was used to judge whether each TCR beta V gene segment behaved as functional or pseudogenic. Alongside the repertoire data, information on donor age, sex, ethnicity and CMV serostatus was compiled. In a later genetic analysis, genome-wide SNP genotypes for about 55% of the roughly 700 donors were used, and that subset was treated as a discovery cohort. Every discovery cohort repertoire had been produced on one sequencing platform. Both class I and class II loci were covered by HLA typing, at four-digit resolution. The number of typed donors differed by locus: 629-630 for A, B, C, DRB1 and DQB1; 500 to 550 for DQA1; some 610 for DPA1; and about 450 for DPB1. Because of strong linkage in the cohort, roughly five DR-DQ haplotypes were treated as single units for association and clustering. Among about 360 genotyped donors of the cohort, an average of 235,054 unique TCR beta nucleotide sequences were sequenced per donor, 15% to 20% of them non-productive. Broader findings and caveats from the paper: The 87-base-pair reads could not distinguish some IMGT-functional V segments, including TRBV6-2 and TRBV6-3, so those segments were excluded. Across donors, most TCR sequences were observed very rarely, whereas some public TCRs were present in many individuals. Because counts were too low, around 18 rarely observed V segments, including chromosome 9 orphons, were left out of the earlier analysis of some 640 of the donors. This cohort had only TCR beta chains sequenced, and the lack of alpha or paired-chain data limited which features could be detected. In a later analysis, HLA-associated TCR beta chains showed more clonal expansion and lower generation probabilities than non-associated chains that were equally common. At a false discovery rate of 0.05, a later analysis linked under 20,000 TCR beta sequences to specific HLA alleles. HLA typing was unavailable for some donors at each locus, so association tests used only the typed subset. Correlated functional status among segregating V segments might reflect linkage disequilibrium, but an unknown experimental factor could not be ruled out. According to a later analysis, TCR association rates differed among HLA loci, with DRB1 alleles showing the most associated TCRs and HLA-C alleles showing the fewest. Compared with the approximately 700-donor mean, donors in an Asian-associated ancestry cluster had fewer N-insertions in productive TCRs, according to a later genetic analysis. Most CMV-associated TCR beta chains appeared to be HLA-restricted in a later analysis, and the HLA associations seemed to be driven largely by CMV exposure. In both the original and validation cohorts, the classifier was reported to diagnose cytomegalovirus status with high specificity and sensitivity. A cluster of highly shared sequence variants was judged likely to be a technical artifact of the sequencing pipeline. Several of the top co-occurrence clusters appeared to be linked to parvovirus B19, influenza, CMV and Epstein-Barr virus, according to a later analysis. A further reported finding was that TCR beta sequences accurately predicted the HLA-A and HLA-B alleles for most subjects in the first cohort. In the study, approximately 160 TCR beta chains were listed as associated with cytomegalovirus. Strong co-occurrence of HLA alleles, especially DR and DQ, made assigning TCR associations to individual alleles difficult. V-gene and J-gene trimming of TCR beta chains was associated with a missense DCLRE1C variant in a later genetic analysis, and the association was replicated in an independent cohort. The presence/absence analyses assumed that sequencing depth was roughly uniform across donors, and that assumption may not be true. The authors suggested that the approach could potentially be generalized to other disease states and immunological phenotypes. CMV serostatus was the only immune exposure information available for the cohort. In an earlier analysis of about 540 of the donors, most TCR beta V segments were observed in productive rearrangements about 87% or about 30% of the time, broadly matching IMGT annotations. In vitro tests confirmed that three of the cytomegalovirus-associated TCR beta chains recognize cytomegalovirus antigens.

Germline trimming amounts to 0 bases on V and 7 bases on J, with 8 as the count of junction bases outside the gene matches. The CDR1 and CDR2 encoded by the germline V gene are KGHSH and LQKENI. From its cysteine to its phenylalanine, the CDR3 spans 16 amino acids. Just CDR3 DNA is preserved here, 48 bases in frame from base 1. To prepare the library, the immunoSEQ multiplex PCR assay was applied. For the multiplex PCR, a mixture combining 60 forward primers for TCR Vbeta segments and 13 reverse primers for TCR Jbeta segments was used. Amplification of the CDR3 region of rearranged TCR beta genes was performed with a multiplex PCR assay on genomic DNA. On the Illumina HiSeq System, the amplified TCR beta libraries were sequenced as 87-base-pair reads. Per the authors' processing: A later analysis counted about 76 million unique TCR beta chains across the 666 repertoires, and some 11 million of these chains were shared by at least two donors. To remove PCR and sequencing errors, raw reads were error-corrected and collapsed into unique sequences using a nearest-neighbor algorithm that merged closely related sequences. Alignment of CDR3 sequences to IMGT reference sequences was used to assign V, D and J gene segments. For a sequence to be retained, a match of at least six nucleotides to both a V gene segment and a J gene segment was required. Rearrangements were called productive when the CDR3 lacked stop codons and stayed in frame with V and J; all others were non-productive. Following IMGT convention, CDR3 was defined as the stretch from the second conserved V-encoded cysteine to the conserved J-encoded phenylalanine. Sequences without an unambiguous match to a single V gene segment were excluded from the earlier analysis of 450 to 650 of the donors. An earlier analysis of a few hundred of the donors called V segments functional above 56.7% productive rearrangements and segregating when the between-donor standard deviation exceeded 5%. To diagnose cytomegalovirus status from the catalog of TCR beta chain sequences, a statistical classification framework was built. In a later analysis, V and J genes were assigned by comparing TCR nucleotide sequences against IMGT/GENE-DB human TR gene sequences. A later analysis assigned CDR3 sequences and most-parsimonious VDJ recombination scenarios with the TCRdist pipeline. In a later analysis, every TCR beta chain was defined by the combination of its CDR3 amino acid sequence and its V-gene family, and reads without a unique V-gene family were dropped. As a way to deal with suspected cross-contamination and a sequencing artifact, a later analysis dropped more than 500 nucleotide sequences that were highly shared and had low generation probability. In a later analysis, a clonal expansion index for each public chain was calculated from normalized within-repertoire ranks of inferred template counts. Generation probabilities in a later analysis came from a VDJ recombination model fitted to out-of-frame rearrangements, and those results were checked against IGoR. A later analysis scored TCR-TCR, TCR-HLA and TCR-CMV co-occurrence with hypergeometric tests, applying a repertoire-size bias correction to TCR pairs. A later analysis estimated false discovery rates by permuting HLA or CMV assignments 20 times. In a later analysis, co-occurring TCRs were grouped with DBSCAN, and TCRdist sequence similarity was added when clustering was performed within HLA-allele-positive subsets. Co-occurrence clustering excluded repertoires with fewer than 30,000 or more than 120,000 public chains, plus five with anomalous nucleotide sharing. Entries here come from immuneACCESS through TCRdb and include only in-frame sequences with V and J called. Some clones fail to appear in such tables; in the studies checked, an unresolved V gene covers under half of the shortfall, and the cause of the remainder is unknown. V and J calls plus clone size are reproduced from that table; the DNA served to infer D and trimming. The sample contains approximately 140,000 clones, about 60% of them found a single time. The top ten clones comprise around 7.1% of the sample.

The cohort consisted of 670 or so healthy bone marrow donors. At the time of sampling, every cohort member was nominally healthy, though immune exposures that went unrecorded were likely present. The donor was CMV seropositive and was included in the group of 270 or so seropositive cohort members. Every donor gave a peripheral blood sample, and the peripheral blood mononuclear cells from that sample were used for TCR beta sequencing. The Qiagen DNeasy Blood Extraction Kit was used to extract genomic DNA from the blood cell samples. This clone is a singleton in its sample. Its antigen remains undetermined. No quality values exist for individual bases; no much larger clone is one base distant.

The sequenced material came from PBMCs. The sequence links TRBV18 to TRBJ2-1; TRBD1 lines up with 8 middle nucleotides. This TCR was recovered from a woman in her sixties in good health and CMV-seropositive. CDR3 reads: CASSPPFDRGGNEQFF. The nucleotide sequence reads TGTGCCAGCTCACCACCATTCGACAGGGGTGGGAATGAGCAGTTCTTC.